Listed here are 21 T cell receptor beta chains from one sample, sequenced in a study of cytomegalovirus exposure and HLA in healthy donors. This table comes from immunoSEQ multiplex PCR, and its TCRdb copy is limited to in-frame clones, with some not included. The table has roughly 150,000 clones, approximately 86% seen once. The sequencing sample was made of PBMCs. The receptor source for this set is a woman younger than 30 in good health and CMV-seronegative.

This CDR3 reads CASSVRGTEAFF. The CDR3 region has the DNA TGCGCCAGCAGTGTCCGGGGGACTGAAGCTTTCTTT. The chain couples TRBV10-2 to TRBJ1-1; maybe TRBD1 (5 bases). CDR1 WSHSY and CDR2 SAAADI come from the germline V gene. Trimming removed 4 bases at V and 5 bases at J, with 8 bases between. The CDR3 consists of 12 residues.

This clone came up once. The CDR3 nucleotides read TGTGCCAGCAGCTTAATGGGACAGGGTGGCGAGCAGTACTTC. Translated: CASSLMGQGGEQYF. The chain employs TRBV7-3 and TRBJ2-7; TRBD1 matches 9 bases. V lost 1 base and J lost 6; bases outside the gene matches: 4. Per the germline V gene, CDR1 is SGHTA and CDR2 is FQGTGA. The CDR3 is made up of 14 amino acids.

The chain is built from TRBV19 and TRBJ1-2, with D possibly matching TRBD1 (6 bases). The germline V gene encodes CDR1 LNHDA and CDR2 SQIVND (reference sequence). The CDR3 has 15 residues. Trimming pared 2 bases from V and 3 bases from J, leaving 13 bases between. The CDR3 coding sequence is TGTGCCAGTAGTATATCAGGGGACCACTACTATGGCTACACCTTC. This encodes CASSISGDHYYGYTF.

This clone was observed a single time. The chain carries TRBV29-1 and TRBJ2-1, with D tentatively TRBD1 (6 bases). Germline-derived CDR1 and CDR2 are SQVTM and ANQGSEA. Trimming stripped 7 bases from V and 0 bases from J, with 10 bases between. This CDR3 comprises 13 residues. This CDR3 is CSERTVSYNEQFF. The CDR3 DNA reads TGCAGCGAGAGGACAGTCTCCTACAATGAGCAGTTCTTC.

The chain carries TRBV10-3 and TRBJ2-2, with 10 bases that match TRBD1. J was trimmed by 8 bases and V by 11 bases; bases with no gene match: 26. Germline values: CDR1 ENHRY, CDR2 SYGVKD. The CDR3 runs to 19 residues. Written as DNA, the CDR3 is TGTGCCCTATCCGCCGGGACAGGGGCCTCCCCTTCGTTTTCGGGGGAGCTGTTTTTT. Translated, it gives CALSAGTGASPSFSGELFF.

The chain is built from TRBV5-5 and TRBJ1-4, with 7 positions matching TRBD1. This CDR3 spans 15 amino acids. In germline, CDR1 is SGHKS, CDR2 YYEKEE (reference sequence). Trimming took 4 bases from V and 5 from J; bases not matched to a gene: 8. CDR3 residues: CASSPSGTANEKLFF. CDR3 sequence (DNA): TGTGCCAGCAGCCCCTCGGGGACAGCCAATGAAAAACTGTTTTTT.

V gene TRBV5-6 combines with J gene TRBJ1-2; D might be TRBD1 (5 bases). CDR1 is SGHDT, CDR2 YYEEEE, per germline. There are 15 residues in the CDR3. V lost 5 bases and J 5 bases, leaving 19 bases between the germline ends. In nucleotides, the CDR3 is TGTGCCAGCAGACTGGGGCTAACTGGGGATTATGGCTACACCTTC. This gives the protein CASRLGLTGDYGYTF.

On this clone: At the DNA level, this CDR3 is encoded by other sequences in the same sample as well. The V gene is TRBV5-6, the J gene TRBJ1-2, with TRBD1 matching 10 bases. CDR1 and CDR2 (germline): SGHDT, YYEEEE. V was pared by 5 bases and J by 8 bases, with 6 bases of the junction left unmatched. The CDR3 has 13 amino acids. Written as DNA, the CDR3 is TGTGCCAGCAGTCCCGGACAGGGGGACGGCTACACCTTC. Its protein product is CASSPGQGDGYTF.

This clone was seen more than once but under ten times. The chain has TRBV7-9 and TRBJ1-1, with D tentatively TRBD1 (6 bases). The germline CDR1 and CDR2 sequences are SEHNR and FQNEAQ (reference sequence). Between the trimmed V and J ends, which lost 4 bases and 2 bases, there was a span of 8 bases. This CDR3 contains 13 residues. The CDR3 bases are TGTGCCAGCAGCTCTGGGACAAACACTGAAGCTTTCTTT. It specifies CASSSGTNTEAFF.

The chain recombines TRBV9 with TRBJ1-5; D ambiguous. Germline V gene lookup returns CDR1 SGDLS and CDR2 YYNGEE. Deletions cut 1 base from V and 4 bases from J, with 6 bases between. This CDR3 has 13 amino acids. The CDR3 bases are TGTGCCAGCAGCGTAACTTCAAATCAGCCCCAGCATTTT. It is translated as CASSVTSNQPQHF.

This chain connects TRBV27 to TRBJ2-7; no definite D call. The CDR3 extends over 12 amino acids. Germline-derived CDR1 and CDR2 are MNHEY and SMNVEV (reference sequence). The V gene lost 8 bases and the J gene lost 8 bases, with 16 bases spanning the gap. This CDR3 is CASAFRHPKQYF. The CDR3 DNA follows: TGTGCCAGCGCTTTTCGACACCCCAAGCAGTACTTC.

The gene calls are TRBV5-1 and TRBJ1-1, with TRBD1 identical over 7 bases. Unmatched junction bases numbered 1, after V lost 0 bases and J lost 2 bases. This CDR3 comprises 14 residues. Germline CDR1 is SGHRS and CDR2 is YFSETQ. CDR3 sequence: CASSLGDSNTEAFF. CDR3 nucleotide sequence: TGCGCCAGCAGCTTGGGGGACAGTAACACTGAAGCTTTCTTT.

V and J are TRBV5-6 and TRBJ1-5, with D tentatively TRBD1 (5 bases). The CDR3 length is 14 residues. The V and J ends lost 0 bases and 7 bases respectively, with 11 bases between them. From germline, CDR1 is SGHDT and CDR2 YYEEEE. CDR3 sequence reads: CASSLAGGGQPQHF. CDR3 in DNA: TGTGCCAGCAGCTTGGCGGGGGGGGGACAGCCCCAGCATTTT.

The CDR3 DNA sequence: TGTGCCAGCAGCGGCTGGCCCTCTAGCTCCTACGAGCAGTACTTC. Its translation: CASSGWPSSSYEQYF. The chain links TRBV9 to TRBJ2-7; no clear D gene. The length of the CDR3 is 15 residues. With 3 bases removed from V and 0 bases from J, the gap between germline ends came to 13 bases. Germline CDR1 is SGDLS and CDR2 is YYNGEE.

This clone was detected only a few times. J is TRBJ1-5 and V is TRBV11-2; D ambiguous. The germline V gene encodes CDR1 SGHAT and CDR2 FQNNGV. The CDR3 totals 12 residues. Trimming pared 5 bases from V and 5 bases from J, leaving 7 bases between. The CDR3 here is CASSLLHQPQHF. The CDR3, as DNA: TGTGCCAGCAGCCTTCTCCATCAGCCCCAGCATTTT. The full variable domain, completed using reference TRBV11-2 and TRBJ1-5, is EAGVAQSPRYKIIEKRQSVAFWCNPISGHATLYWYQQILGQGPKLLIQFQNNGVVDDSQLPKDRFSAERLKGVDSTLKIQPAKLEDSAVYLCASSLLHQPQHFGDGTRLSIL.

The chain uses TRBV13 and TRBJ2-1, with TRBD2 identical over 7 bases. The CDR3 sequence is 15 residues long. V shed 8 bases, J shed 10 bases, and the junction held 17 bases outside the gene matches. CDR1 and CDR2 (germline): PRHDT, FYEKMQ (reference sequence). The CDR3 DNA sequence: TGTGCCAGCTTTGGGAGGGGAGGGCCCTCTAGGGAGCAGTTCTTC. It encodes CASFGRGGPSREQFF. The variable domain in full, completed from reference TRBV13 and TRBJ2-1, reads AAGVIQSPRHLIKEKRETATLKCYPIPRHDTVYWYQQGPGQDPQFLISFYEKMQSDKGSIPDRFSAQQFSDYHSELNMSSLELGDSALYFCASFGRGGPSREQFFGPGTRLTVL.

The chain uses TRBV7-2 and TRBJ1-1; D is ambiguous. In germline, CDR1 is SGHTA, CDR2 FQGNSA. The germline V and J ends were trimmed by 1 base and 2 bases, with 8 bases remaining between them. The CDR3 totals 14 residues. CDR3 in amino acids: CASSLVAGNTEAFF. CDR3 in DNA: TGTGCCAGCAGCTTAGTGGCGGGAAACACTGAAGCTTTCTTT.

The V call is TRBV11-2, the J call TRBJ2-2; TRBD1 matches at 7 bases. V lost 5 bases, J lost 6 bases, and 9 bases stayed unmatched. Germline CDR1 SGHAT, CDR2 FQNNGV. The CDR3 is made up of 15 amino acids. CDR3 residues: CASSLQGSQAGELFF. CDR3 nucleotide sequence: TGTGCCAGCAGCCTACAGGGGAGCCAAGCCGGGGAGCTGTTTTTT. Variable domain in full (rest from reference TRBV11-2 and TRBJ2-2): EAGVAQSPRYKIIEKRQSVAFWCNPISGHATLYWYQQILGQGPKLLIQFQNNGVVDDSQLPKDRFSAERLKGVDSTLKIQPAKLEDSAVYLCASSLQGSQAGELFFGEGSRLTVL.

The chain is built from TRBV23-1 and TRBJ1-3; 9 bases map to TRBD1. TRBV23-1 belongs to the ORF category, with a function that is uncertain. Germline trimming cut 6 bases from V and 1 base from J; bases unmatched to any gene: 7. The CDR3 is made up of 16 amino acids. The DNA of the CDR3 is TGCGCCAGCAGAATTCCGGGACAGGGTTCTGGAAACACCATATATTTT. This encodes CASRIPGQGSGNTIYF.

Comment on this clone: No DNA is shown, since the ends of the CDR3 on it are uncertain; the CDR3 is the one TCRdb lists. The rearrangement uses TRBV27 and TRBJ2-3; the table's D call, TRBD2, has no DNA check behind it. Germline V gene data show CDR1 as MNHEY and CDR2 as SMNVEV (reference sequence). Including both end residues, the CDR3 is 17 amino acids long. The CDR3 region is CASSFVPAGDGEDTQYF.

The CDR3 sequence is CSVGETQNQPQHF. CDR3 coding DNA: TGCAGCGTTGGTGAGACTCAGAATCAGCCCCAGCATTTT. V and J are TRBV29-1 and TRBJ1-5; D unresolved. The germline V gene has CDR1 SQVTM and CDR2 ANQGSEA. V lost 4 bases to trimming and J lost 4 bases, with 11 bases between them. The CDR3 has 13 amino acids.